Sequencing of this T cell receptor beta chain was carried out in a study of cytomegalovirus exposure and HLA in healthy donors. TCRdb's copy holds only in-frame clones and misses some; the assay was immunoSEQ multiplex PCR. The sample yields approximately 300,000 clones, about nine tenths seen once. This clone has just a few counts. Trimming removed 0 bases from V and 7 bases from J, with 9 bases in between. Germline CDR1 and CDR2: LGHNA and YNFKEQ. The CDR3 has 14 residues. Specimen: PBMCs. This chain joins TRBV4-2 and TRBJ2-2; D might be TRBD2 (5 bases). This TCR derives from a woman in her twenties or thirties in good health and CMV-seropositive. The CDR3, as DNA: TGTGCCAGCAGCCAAGATCCCGGGGTCGGGGAGCTGTTTTTT. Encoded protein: CASSQDPGVGELFF.